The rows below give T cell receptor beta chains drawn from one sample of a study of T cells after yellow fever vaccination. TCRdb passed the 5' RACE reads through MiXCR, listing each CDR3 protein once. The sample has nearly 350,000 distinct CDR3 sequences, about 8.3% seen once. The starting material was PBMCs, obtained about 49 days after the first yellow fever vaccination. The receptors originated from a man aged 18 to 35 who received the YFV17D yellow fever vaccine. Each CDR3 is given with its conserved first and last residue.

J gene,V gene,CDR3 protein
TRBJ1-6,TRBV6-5,CASRPRTGGSSYNSPLHF
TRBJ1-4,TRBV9,CASSVSTRDEKLFF
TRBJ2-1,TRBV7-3,CASSLKGSGLNEQFF
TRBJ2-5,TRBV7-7,CASTTGTQETQYF
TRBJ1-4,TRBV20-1,CSASVRDTGKLFF
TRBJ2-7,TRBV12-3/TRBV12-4,CASSFAERSYEQYF
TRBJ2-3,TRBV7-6,CASSLGTGPDTQYF
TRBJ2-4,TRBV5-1,CASSLGQGGNIQYF
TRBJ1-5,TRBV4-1,CASSQGGSNQPQHF
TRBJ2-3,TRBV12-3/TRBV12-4,CASSPTRREQRDTQYF